A selection of T cell receptor beta chains follows, all from one sample in a study of blood T cells in healthy people across ages. TCRdb reprocessed the 5' RACE reads with MiXCR, giving one entry per CDR3 protein. The sample holds roughly 1,000,000 distinct CDR3 sequences, around 25% seen once. These data were also reused for a study on T cells of mothers and their children.

Material: blood. The source is a girl aged 2-9 years in good health. Both conserved end residues are part of each CDR3. Each record gives: J gene, D gene, V gene, clone size, CDR3 DNA, CDR3 protein. D genes are given only for firm matches. Size is omitted from some rows. Given values are once, few, many or a class for expanded clones.

TRBJ2-5 TRBD2 TRBV4-1 . TGCGCCAGCAGCCAAGTGGTGAGAACTAGCGGGGTGGCGACCCAGTACTTC CASSQVVRTSGVATQYF
TRBJ2-1 . TRBV7-2 . TGTGCCAGCAGCTTAGAAGGGACATCCTCGTACAATGAGCAGTTCTTC CASSLEGTSSYNEQFF
TRBJ1-5 . TRBV7-9 few TGTGCCAGCAGTGAAAAAGGATATCAGCCCCAGCATTTT CASSEKGYQPQHF
TRBJ2-1 . TRBV12-3/TRBV12-4 few TGTGCCAGCAGCCCTCCCGGGGGAATAGAAGATGAGCAGTTCTTC CASSPPGGIEDEQFF
TRBJ2-5 . TRBV2 few TGTGCCAGAAAAGCCCCGTTTAGGGGCTTGGAGACCCAGTACTTC CARKAPFRGLETQYF
TRBJ2-1 . TRBV12-3/TRBV12-4 few TGTGCCAGCAGTTTAGATACAGGGCGAAACTACAATGAGCAGTTCTTC CASSLDTGRNYNEQFF
TRBJ2-7 TRBD1 TRBV20-1 . TGCAGTGCTGGACGGGACAGAATCTACGAGCAGTACTTC CSAGRDRIYEQYF
TRBJ2-3 TRBD2 TRBV7-9 . TGTGCCAGCAGCTCGACTAGCGGGGGGTTCACAGATACGCAGTATTTT CASSSTSGGFTDTQYF
TRBJ1-2 TRBD1 TRBV6-5 . TGTGCCAGCAGTTCGAAGAGAAGGACAGGGTCGGGCTATGGCTACACCTTC CASSSKRRTGSGYGYTF
TRBJ1-2 . TRBV18 few TGTGCCAGCTCACCACTAATTGAGCAGCCCAACTATGGCTACACCTTC CASSPLIEQPNYGYTF
TRBJ2-1 TRBD2 TRBV7-2 . TGTGCCAGCAGCGCCCGACTAGCGGGGGGGCGGGAAAATGAGCAGTTCTTC CASSARLAGGRENEQFF
TRBJ1-4 TRBD1 TRBV5-1 . TGCGCCAGCAGCTTGGGACAGGGGTTCCATGAAAAACTGTTTTTT CASSLGQGFHEKLFF
TRBJ2-7 TRBD2 TRBV28 . TGTGCCAGCAGTTTGCCCCTAGCGGGGGTCTACGAGCAGTACTTC CASSLPLAGVYEQYF
TRBJ1-4 . TRBV9 few TGTGCCAGCAGCGGGAGCACACTGCCTAATGAAAAACTGCTTTTT CASSGSTLPNEKLLF
TRBJ2-1 . TRBV19 few TGTGCCAGTAGTCAGCGAACTAGCTCCTACAATGAGCAGTTCTTC CASSQRTSSYNEQFF
TRBJ1-1 . TRBV29-1 . TGCAGCGTTGTTTGGACTGAAGCTTTCTTT CSVVWTEAFF
TRBJ1-2 . TRBV7-9 . TGTGCCGGCAGTGAACTGGGGACTAACTATGGCTACACCTTC CAGSELGTNYGYTF
TRBJ2-5 . TRBV20-1 . TGCAGTGCTAGAGTAGGAGGGAACCAAGAGACCCAGTACTTC CSARVGGNQETQYF
TRBJ2-5 . TRBV20-1 . TGCAGTGCCCCCCGCTCCCCTAACCAAGAGACCCAGTACTTC CSAPRSPNQETQYF
TRBJ1-1 TRBD1 TRBV15 . TGTGCCACCAGCAGCTCGCGGGACAGGGTCACTGAAGCTTTCTTT CATSSSRDRVTEAFF
TRBJ2-1 . TRBV27 . TGTGCCAGCAGTGTGTCGATATGGATCAAGGAGCAGTTCTTC CASSVSIWIKEQFF
TRBJ2-1 TRBD2 TRBV14 once TGTGCCAGCGGCCAGACTAGCGGGAGCGTACTATACAATGAGCAGTTCTTC CASGQTSGSVLYNEQFF
TRBJ2-3 . TRBV3-1 few TGTGCCAGCAGCCGAAGGGCGACCAGGAGTGTGGGGACGCAGTATTTT CASSRRATRSVGTQYF
TRBJ2-1 . TRBV12-3/TRBV12-4 . TGTGCCAGCGTCTTGAGCAATGAGCAGTTCTTC CASVLSNEQFF
TRBJ2-7 . TRBV4-3 few TGCGCCAGCAGCCAAGCAGGGGAACTCTACGAGCAGTACTTC CASSQAGELYEQYF
TRBJ2-3 TRBD2 TRBV7-3 many TGTGCCAGCAGATTGACTAGCGGGGGGTCGGATACGCAGTATTTT CASRLTSGGSDTQYF
TRBJ2-7 . TRBV28 . TGTGCCAGCAGTATTTCCTCTAGCGTCGCCTACGAGCAGTACTTC CASSISSSVAYEQYF
TRBJ2-7 . TRBV9 . TGTGCCAGCAGACCCGGCCTAGAGGTGGGCGAGCAGTACTTC CASRPGLEVGEQYF
TRBJ1-1 TRBD1 TRBV29-1 . TGCAGCGTGTCACCCGGGACAGTGAACACTGAAGCTTTCTTT CSVSPGTVNTEAFF
TRBJ2-1 . TRBV5-1 few TGCGCCAGCAGCTTGGAGGCAACTCAGGGCAATGAGCAGTTCTTC CASSLEATQGNEQFF
TRBJ2-1 TRBD2 TRBV4-1 few TGCGCCAGCAGCCAGGTAGGGACTAGCGGGAGTCAGCGCAATGAGCAGTTCTTC CASSQVGTSGSQRNEQFF
TRBJ2-4 . TRBV9 few TGTGCCAGCAGCCCGATCCGGGGAGGAATCATTCAGTACTTC CASSPIRGGIIQYF
TRBJ1-2 . TRBV5-1 few TGCGCCAGCAGCTTGGACCTAGCTAACTATGGCTACACCTTC CASSLDLANYGYTF
TRBJ2-7 TRBD1 TRBV4-1 . TGCGCCAGCAGCCCCGGCGACATGAGGGACAGGGCCTACGAGCAGTACTTC CASSPGDMRDRAYEQYF
TRBJ1-6 . TRBV7-2 . TGTGCCAGCAGCTTCGATGGGGGGGCCAGGATGTTTTCCCTCCACTTT CASSFDGGARMFSLHF
TRBJ2-1 . TRBV7-2 . TGTGCCAGCAGCCGGCCCTTAGGGGTCTACAATGAGCAGTTCTTC CASSRPLGVYNEQFF
TRBJ2-2 . TRBV7-9 . TGTGCCAGCAGCCCGCAACCCGGGACCATTAACACCGGGGAGCTGTTTTTT CASSPQPGTINTGELFF